The 24 T cell receptor beta chains listed next were all sequenced from one sample in a study of T-cell reconstitution after alpha-beta-depleted transplantation in children. TCRbeta library preparation incorporated unique molecular identifiers. MiXCR, applied by TCRdb to the PCR reads, yields one record per CDR3 protein. The sample gives 350,000 to 400,000 distinct CDR3 sequences, less than 15% of which show up once; over 3.5% is in the top ten. Specimen: PBMCs, collected from the stem cell graft. These TCRs come from a human donor who donated a stem cell graft to a child with Fanconi anemia.

This clonotype was recorded at least ten times. The CDR3 DNA is TGTGCCAGCGAGGGCCTTCCCTATGGGGAGCTGTTTTTT. Translating gives CASEGLPYGELFF. The chain is built from TRBV12-3 or TRBV12-4 and TRBJ2-2, with D perhaps TRBD2 (5 bases). The ends were cut back, 8 bases at V and 8 bases at J, with 15 bases in the middle. The CDR3 totals 13 residues.

The rearrangement uses TRBV27 and TRBJ2-1; possible D gene TRBD2, 6 bases. CDR1 and CDR2 from the germline V gene are MNHEY and SMNVEV (reference sequence). With 6 bases removed from V and 4 bases from J, the gap between germline ends came to 16 bases. The CDR3 spans 15 residues. The CDR3 protein is CASSRRRERYNEQFF. Here the CDR3 DNA reads TGTGCCAGCAGCCGCCGGAGGGAGAGATACAATGAGCAGTTCTTC.

To note about this clonotype: A clone one base away is much larger, so this may be a read error. The CDR3 end shows no conserved phenylalanine or tryptophan, and so a read error is likely. The chain links TRBV7-2 to TRBJ1-2; a possible D gene is TRBD1 (5 bases). CDR3 length equals 15 residues. Germline assignment: CDR1 SGHTA and CDR2 FQGNSA. V was shortened by 3 bases and J by 2 bases, with 13 bases between the two germline ends. Here the CDR3 reads CASSLGESGNYGYTY. CDR3 coding DNA: TGTGCCAGCAGCTTGGGGGAATCTGGCAACTATGGCTACACCTAC.

The genes are TRBV27 and TRBJ2-3; D is unclear. Trimming took off 2 bases at V and 6 bases at J, with 9 bases between the two ends. Germline V gives CDR1 MNHEY, CDR2 SMNVEV (reference sequence). The CDR3 spans 13 residues. CDR3 bases: TGTGCCAGCAGTTTAATTTTTAGGGATACGCAGTATTTT. Residues: CASSLIFRDTQYF.

This clonotype has just a few counts. This chain connects TRBV7-2 to TRBJ1-2; no firm D call. Germline V gene lookup returns CDR1 SGHTA and CDR2 FQGNSA. This CDR3 contains 13 residues. V dropped 9 bases and J dropped 2 bases, with 13 bases sitting between them. CDR3 protein: CASGWGLNYGYTF. DNA of the CDR3: TGTGCCAGTGGATGGGGTCTGAACTATGGCTACACCTTC.

The rearrangement uses TRBV3-1 and TRBJ2-3; the D gene could be TRBD1 or TRBD2 (5 bases each). CDR1 is LGHDT, CDR2 YNNKEL, per germline (reference sequence). The CDR3 length is 14 residues. Trimming removed 5 bases from V and 2 bases from J, with 11 bases in between. The CDR3 spells CASSAGTLTDTQYF. Here the CDR3 DNA reads TGTGCCAGCAGCGCTGGGACCCTCACAGATACGCAGTATTTT.

This clonotype was detected only a few times. The chain has TRBV7-2 and TRBJ1-2; a weak D match, TRBD1 (5 bases). Trimming removed 1 base at V and 7 bases at J, with 7 bases between. This CDR3 is built from 12 residues. The germline V gene has CDR1 SGHTA and CDR2 FQGNSA. CDR3 sequence (DNA): TGTGCCAGCAGCTTAGTCAGGGCTGGCTACACCTTC. Translated: CASSLVRAGYTF.

This clonotype was detected many times. The chain is built from TRBV3-1 and TRBJ2-5; D unclear. The CDR3 spans 12 residues. Trimming took 3 bases from V and 5 from J, leaving 7 bases between them. Per germline, CDR1 LGHDT and CDR2 YNNKEL (reference sequence). CDR3 coding DNA: TGTGCCAGCAGCCATGAAGGGGAGACCCAGTACTTC. It encodes CASSHEGETQYF.

Only a few counts were recorded for this clonotype. The chain joins TRBV6-5 to TRBJ2-1, with 8 bases that match TRBD1. The germline CDR1 and CDR2 sequences are MNHEY and SVGAGI. The CDR3 runs 15 residues. V lost 4 bases, J lost 7 bases, and 9 bases stayed unmatched. CDR3 sequence (DNA): TGTGCCAGCAGTTCTTACTTTTGGACAGGGAATGAGCAGTTCTTC. This gives the protein CASSSYFWTGNEQFF.

This clonotype came up a few times. This chain joins TRBV15 and TRBJ1-2, with D perhaps matching TRBD1 (5 bases). Germline CDR1 is LNHNV and CDR2 is YYDKDF (reference sequence). The CDR3 extends over 17 amino acids. Between the trimmed V and J ends, which lost 0 bases and 3 bases, there was a span of 17 bases. This chain's CDR3 is CATSRDRNQGEDYGYTF. CDR3 sequence (DNA): TGTGCCACCAGCAGAGATAGGAACCAGGGAGAGGACTATGGCTACACCTTC.

This clonotype showed up many times. This chain connects TRBV29-1 to TRBJ2-3; TRBD1 aligns across 7 bases. The CDR3 extends over 13 amino acids. Germline CDR1 SQVTM, CDR2 ANQGSEA. Trimming took 7 bases from V and 9 from J; bases not matched to a gene: 13. CDR3 amino acids: CSEGTALTGTQYF. Here the CDR3 DNA reads TGCAGCGAAGGGACAGCTCTCACGGGAACGCAGTATTTT.

The chain combines TRBV5-1 with TRBJ2-2; D might be TRBD2 (6 bases). Germline V gene lookup returns CDR1 SGHRS and CDR2 YFSETQ. The CDR3 consists of 14 residues. Between the trimmed V and J ends, which lost 0 bases and 6 bases, there was a span of 9 bases. The CDR3 here is CASSLDTSPGELFF. The CDR3 DNA is TGCGCCAGCAGCTTGGACACTAGCCCCGGGGAGCTGTTTTTT. Supplemented by reference TRBV5-1 and TRBJ2-2, the full variable domain reads KAGVTQTPRYLIKTRGQQVTLSCSPISGHRSVSWYQQTPGQGLQFLFEYFSETQRNKGNFPGRFSGRQFSNSRSEMNVSTLELGDSALYLCASSLDTSPGELFFGEGSRLTVL.

The table lists this clonotype with many counts. The chain joins TRBV11-2 to TRBJ2-3; TRBD1 matches 9 bases. Germline lookup yields CDR1 SGHAT and CDR2 FQNNGV. V trimming: 2 bases; J trimming: 0 bases; junction bases outside the gene matches: 3. The CDR3 length is 16 residues. The CDR3 DNA follows: TGTGCCAGCAGCTTAACAGGGGGCTTTAGCACAGATACGCAGTATTTT. Translated: CASSLTGGFSTDTQYF.

The rearrangement links TRBV3-1 to TRBJ1-1; possibly TRBD1 for D (5 bases). CDR1 is LGHDT and CDR2 is YNNKEL in the germline V gene (reference sequence). CDR3 length: 15 amino acids. Trimming took 1 base from V and 1 from J, leaving 10 bases between them. The CDR3 loop is CASSQGGRGNTEAFF. CDR3 DNA: TGTGCCAGCAGCCAAGGGGGCCGAGGGAACACTGAAGCTTTCTTT.

This clonotype was counted once. V gene TRBV12-3 or TRBV12-4 combines with J gene TRBJ2-3; 11 nucleotides agree with TRBD1. The CDR3 length is 14 residues. Trimming at V came to 6 bases and at J to 7 bases, leaving 6 bases not matched to a gene. CDR3 DNA: TGTGCCAGCAGCCGCGGACAGGGGGCAAATACGCAGTATTTT. The encoded protein is CASSRGQGANTQYF.

This chain links TRBV6-5 with TRBJ1-1; D may be TRBD1 (6 bases). CDR3 length equals 16 residues. Germline assignment: CDR1 MNHEY and CDR2 SVGAGI. Deletions cut 0 bases from V and 0 bases from J, with 11 bases between. The CDR3 DNA reads as TGTGCCAGCAGTTACTCGTCAGGGGAAATGAACACTGAAGCTTTCTTT. Its protein is CASSYSSGEMNTEAFF.

This clonotype was seen a few times. The J gene is TRBJ1-2, the V gene TRBV10-3; D is ambiguous. Trimming cost V 8 bases and J 0 bases, with 13 bases left between them. Germline V gene lookup returns CDR1 ENHRY and CDR2 SYGVKD. The CDR3 is made up of 14 amino acids. The CDR3 nucleotides are TGTGCCATCTCCCCGCAGTCAGCTAACTATGGCTACACCTTC. It is translated as CAISPQSANYGYTF.

This chain uses TRBV11-2 with TRBJ2-7; TRBD1 is a possible D gene (5 bases). Germline V lookup: CDR1 SGHAT, CDR2 FQNNGV. V lost 4 bases, J lost 2 bases, and 12 bases lay in between. The CDR3 sequence is 14 residues long. The CDR3 coding sequence is TGTGCCAGCAGCTCCTTTACAGGAGCCTACGAGCAGTACGTC. This gives the protein CASSSFTGAYEQYV.

This rearrangement joins TRBV11-2 to TRBJ1-2; TRBD1 matches at 9 bases. The CDR3 runs 13 residues. V was pared by 7 bases and J by 8 bases, with 8 bases of the junction left unmatched. Germline V gene sequence: CDR1 SGHAT, CDR2 FQNNGV. CDR3 bases: TGTGCCAGCATCTGGGGACAGGGTGACGGCTACACCTTC. This gives the protein CASIWGQGDGYTF.

The V gene is TRBV7-9, the J gene TRBJ2-5; D unclear. The germline V and J ends were trimmed by 2 bases and 5 bases, with 9 bases remaining between them. Germline CDR1 is SEHNR and CDR2 is FQNEAQ (reference sequence). The CDR3 spans 13 residues. CDR3 sequence: CASSLWPQETQYF. As DNA, the CDR3 is TGTGCCAGCAGCTTATGGCCCCAGGAGACCCAGTACTTC.

At least ten counts were recorded for this clonotype. This chain uses TRBV5-1 with TRBJ2-7; D is uncertain. Germline V lookup: CDR1 SGHRS, CDR2 YFSETQ. Trimming shortened V by 0 bases and J by 4 bases, and 14 bases separated the two germline ends. There are 15 residues in the CDR3. The CDR3 is CASSLAGMQPYEQYF. CDR3 coding DNA: TGCGCCAGCAGCTTGGCTGGAATGCAGCCTTACGAGCAGTACTTC.

The J gene is TRBJ2-4, the V gene TRBV24-1; TRBD1 matches 10 bases. Trimming at V came to 4 bases and at J to 7 bases, leaving 6 bases not matched to a gene. This CDR3 is built from 15 residues. Germline-derived CDR1 and CDR2 are KGHDR and SFDVKD. DNA for the CDR3: TGTGCCACCAGTGACAGGACAGGGGGTGGTAACATTCAGTACTTC. Amino acids: CATSDRTGGGNIQYF.

This clonotype was seen a few times. The chain uses TRBV29-1 and TRBJ2-3, with D unresolved. The ends were cut back, 3 bases at V and 1 base at J, with 11 bases in the middle. CDR3 size: 14 residues. Germline CDR1 SQVTM, CDR2 ANQGSEA. The CDR3 DNA is TGCAGCGTTGAGAGTTCCTGGGGCACAGATACGCAGTATTTT. Its translation: CSVESSWGTDTQYF.

This clonotype came up a few times. This chain links TRBV11-2 with TRBJ2-7; D unclear. The CDR3 sequence is 12 residues long. V lost 2 bases and J 2 bases, leaving 4 bases between the germline ends. The V gene's germline CDR1 is SGHAT and CDR2 FQNNGV. The CDR3 sequence: CASSLNAYEQYF. Written as DNA, the CDR3 is TGTGCCAGCAGCTTAAATGCCTACGAGCAGTACTTC.